The 25 T cell receptor beta chains presented below share a single source sample, sequenced in a study of blood T cell repertoires in COVID-19. Assay: immunoSEQ multiplex PCR; the TCRdb copy retains only in-frame clones and omits some. The sample consists of some 180,000 clones, approximately 91% of them appearing once. Sequencing was performed on peripheral blood. These receptors were obtained from a man over 45 with COVID-19, enrolled during active disease.

This chain joins TRBV10-2 and TRBJ1-1, with 12 bases that match TRBD1. V was clipped by 3 bases and J by 4 bases; unmatched bases: 9. This CDR3 region has 17 residues. Germline V gene sequence: CDR1 WSHSY, CDR2 SAAADI. CDR3 DNA sequence: TGCGCCAGCAGTGACCCCGGGACAGGGGGCGTTCGCACTGAAGCTTTCTTT. It yields the protein CASSDPGTGGVRTEAFF.

The chain's CDR3 is CASSLGTPQETQYF. Here the CDR3 DNA reads TGCGCCAGCAGCTTGGGGACTCCCCAAGAGACCCAGTACTTC. This rearrangement joins TRBV5-1 to TRBJ2-5; a possible D gene is TRBD2 (5 bases). V was pared by 0 bases and J by 1 base, with 7 bases between. In germline, CDR1 is SGHRS, CDR2 YFSETQ. This CDR3 is 14 amino acids long.

The J gene is TRBJ2-7, the V gene TRBV7-9; 8 bases agree with TRBD2. The V gene end was trimmed by 3 bases and the J gene end by 2 bases; junction bases not matched to a gene: 6. CDR1 and CDR2 (germline): SEHNR, FQNEAQ (reference sequence). The CDR3 runs to 15 residues. CDR3 in DNA: TGTGCCAGCAGCTTCGAGGGCGGGGGGACCTACGAGCAGTACTTC. This translates into CASSFEGGGTYEQYF.

In this sample, this clone turned up a few times. V gene TRBV4-2 combines with J gene TRBJ2-7; D perhaps matches TRBD2 (6 bases). The germline V gene has CDR1 LGHNA and CDR2 YNFKEQ. Trimming removed 1 base from V and 2 bases from J, with 15 bases in between. The CDR3 totals 16 residues. Here the CDR3 reads CASSQARGGITYEQYF. The CDR3 coding sequence is TGTGCCAGCAGCCAAGCTAGGGGCGGGATCACCTACGAGCAGTACTTC.

J is TRBJ2-1 and V is TRBV10-2, with TRBD2 matching over 7 bases. This CDR3 comprises 15 residues. Per the germline V gene, CDR1 is WSHSY and CDR2 is SAAADI. V lost 6 bases, J lost 7 bases, and 12 bases stayed unmatched. The CDR3 region is CASRPLGGIGNEQFF. Here the CDR3 DNA reads TGCGCCAGCAGGCCTCTGGGAGGGATCGGGAATGAGCAGTTCTTC.

The rearrangement links TRBV9 to TRBJ2-1; D not resolved. Trimming removed 4 bases from V and 8 bases from J, with 13 bases in between. The CDR3 covers 13 residues. Germline assignment: CDR1 SGDLS and CDR2 YYNGEE. CDR3 in amino acids: CASSPIPAYEQFF. In DNA form, the CDR3 reads TGTGCCAGCAGCCCAATCCCAGCGTATGAGCAGTTCTTC.

The chain employs TRBV20-1 and TRBJ2-1; tentatively, D is TRBD2 (5 bases). The CDR3 totals 12 residues. CDR1 and CDR2 (germline): DFQATT, SNEGSKA (reference sequence). The germline V and J ends were trimmed by 3 bases and 3 bases, with 6 bases remaining between them. The CDR3 sequence: CSASDYYNEQFF. The CDR3 coding sequence is TGCAGTGCTAGTGACTACTACAATGAGCAGTTCTTC.

This chain connects TRBV7-8 to TRBJ1-3, with D possibly matching TRBD1 (5 bases). Trimming stripped 5 bases from V and 4 bases from J, with 18 bases between. Germline CDR1 is SGHVS and CDR2 is FQNEAQ. The CDR3 loop spans 16 amino acids. The CDR3 loop reads CASSLSGTAGGNTIYF. CDR3 sequence (DNA): TGTGCCAGCAGCCTATCTGGGACGGCGGGGGGAAACACCATATATTTT.

This chain joins TRBV5-6 and TRBJ2-7, with 9 bases lining up with TRBD1. With 4 bases clipped from V and 3 bases from J, the junction kept 11 bases outside the gene matches. The CDR3 contains 16 residues. CDR1 and CDR2 (germline): SGHDT, YYEEEE. CDR3 bases: TGTGCCAGCAGCGGGGGACAGGGTGGGTTTGTCTACGAGCAGTACTTC. Protein sequence: CASSGGQGGFVYEQYF.

This clone was detected once. The J gene is TRBJ2-3, the V gene TRBV5-1; no firm D call. The CDR3 has 15 amino acids. Germline V gene lookup returns CDR1 SGHRS and CDR2 YFSETQ. Trimming removed 0 bases from V and 6 bases from J, with 14 bases in between. DNA of the CDR3: TGCGCCAGCAGCTTGGCCGGAGTAGGCGTGGATACGCAGTATTTT. This encodes CASSLAGVGVDTQYF. The whole variable domain, remainder taken from reference TRBV5-1 and TRBJ2-3, is KAGVTQTPRYLIKTRGQQVTLSCSPISGHRSVSWYQQTPGQGLQFLFEYFSETQRNKGNFPGRFSGRQFSNSRSEMNVSTLELGDSALYLCASSLAGVGVDTQYFGPGTRLTVL.

The rearrangement joins TRBV6-1 to TRBJ2-5, with 10 bases aligning to TRBD2. The V gene end was trimmed by 0 bases and the J gene end by 1 base; junction bases not matched to a gene: 5. Germline V lookup: CDR1 MNHNS, CDR2 SASEGT. The CDR3 is made up of 17 amino acids. The CDR3 sequence is CASSEAASGRTQETQYF. DNA of the CDR3: TGTGCCAGCAGTGAAGCGGCTAGCGGGAGAACCCAAGAGACCCAGTACTTC.

The CDR3 DNA follows: TGTGCCACCAGTGATCAGGGGCAGGGGGGATCCTACGGCTACACCTTC. It translates to CATSDQGQGGSYGYTF. This rearrangement joins TRBV24-1 to TRBJ1-2; TRBD1 agrees at 7 bases. There are 16 residues in the CDR3. The germline V gene has CDR1 KGHDR and CDR2 SFDVKD. With V trimmed by 3 bases and J by 8 bases, 14 bases remained unmatched.

The V call is TRBV19, the J call TRBJ2-7, with 9 bases that match TRBD1. Germline CDR1 LNHDA, CDR2 SQIVND (reference sequence). V lost 6 bases to trimming and J lost 6 bases; unmatched junction nucleotides: 9. The CDR3 is made up of 14 amino acids. This chain's CDR3 is CASRPQGAPGEQYF. The DNA for the CDR3 is TGTGCCAGTAGGCCACAGGGGGCGCCTGGCGAGCAGTACTTC.

V gene TRBV4-1 combines with J gene TRBJ2-7; D is perhaps TRBD2 (6 bases). Germline lookup yields CDR1 MGHRA and CDR2 YSYEKL. The V end was cut by 0 bases, the J end by 4 bases, with 19 bases between. The CDR3 is 17 amino acids. The CDR3 region is CASSQDLSRDLVYEQYF. Written as DNA, the CDR3 is TGCGCCAGCAGCCAAGATTTAAGTCGGGACTTAGTATACGAGCAGTACTTC.

This chain links TRBV5-1 with TRBJ2-2; 7 bases line up with TRBD1. V was pared by 0 bases and J by 6 bases, with 2 bases of the junction left unmatched. Germline V gene lookup returns CDR1 SGHRS and CDR2 YFSETQ. This CDR3 spans 14 amino acids. The CDR3 loop is CASSLEGGPGELFF. The CDR3 bases are TGCGCCAGCAGCTTGGAAGGGGGCCCCGGGGAGCTGTTTTTT. The entire variable domain, with the rest obtained from reference TRBV5-1 and TRBJ2-2, is as follows: KAGVTQTPRYLIKTRGQQVTLSCSPISGHRSVSWYQQTPGQGLQFLFEYFSETQRNKGNFPGRFSGRQFSNSRSEMNVSTLELGDSALYLCASSLEGGPGELFFGEGSRLTVL.

V is TRBV7-3 and J is TRBJ2-1; 7 bases are a match to TRBD2. The V and J ends lost 4 bases and 9 bases, in that order; junction bases with no gene match: 6. Germline CDR1 and CDR2: SGHTA and FQGTGA. The CDR3 covers 13 residues. CDR3 loop: CASSSPTGGEQFF. The CDR3, as DNA: TGTGCCAGCAGCTCCCCCACGGGGGGTGAGCAGTTCTTC. The whole variable domain, filled in from reference TRBV7-3 and TRBJ2-1, reads GAGVSQTPSNKVTEKGKYVELRCDPISGHTALYWYRQSLGQGPEFLIYFQGTGAADDSGLPNDRFFAVRPEGSVSTLKIQRTERGDSAVYLCASSSPTGGEQFFGPGTRLTVL.

The V gene is TRBV3-1 (or the pseudogene TRBV3-2), the J gene TRBJ1-4; 8 nucleotides agree with TRBD1. V trimming: 3 bases; J trimming: 3 bases; junction bases outside the gene matches: 6. CDR3 length equals 16 residues. Germline V gene sequence: CDR1 LGHDT, CDR2 YNNKEL (reference sequence). The CDR3 here is CASSHTQGAANEKLFF. For the CDR3, the DNA is TGTGCCAGCAGCCATACCCAGGGGGCGGCTAATGAAAAACTGTTTTTT.

The genes are TRBV4-3 and TRBJ2-2, with TRBD1 matching 8 bases. The CDR3 loop spans 16 amino acids. V trimming: 2 bases; J trimming: 4 bases; junction bases outside the gene matches: 6. Germline assignment: CDR1 LGHNA and CDR2 YSLEER. The DNA for the CDR3 is TGCGCCAGCAGCCAACTCACAGGGGGTGGCACCGGGGAGCTGTTTTTT. Translation gives CASSQLTGGGTGELFF.

The chain is built from TRBV28 and TRBJ2-1; D perhaps matches TRBD2 (6 bases). Germline CDR1 is MDHEN and CDR2 is SYDVKM. There are 15 residues in the CDR3. V dropped 2 bases and J dropped 4 bases, with 12 bases sitting between them. DNA of the CDR3: TGTGCCAGCAGTTTACTGCGGGGTTCGTACAATGAGCAGTTCTTC. Translated: CASSLLRGSYNEQFF.

The chain uses TRBV7-6 and TRBJ2-1; D may be TRBD1 (6 bases). Trimming left V 1 base short and J 6 bases short, with 13 bases between. Germline CDR1 SGHVS, CDR2 FNYEAQ. The CDR3 consists of 15 residues. The CDR3 sequence is CASSLEGVRVNEQFF. CDR3 sequence (DNA): TGTGCCAGCAGCTTAGAGGGGGTGAGGGTCAATGAGCAGTTCTTC.

The chain recombines TRBV2 with TRBJ2-3, with no clear D. The CDR3 loop spans 11 amino acids. V was cut by 5 bases and J by 7 bases, with 7 bases left in between. Germline CDR1 and CDR2: SNHLY and FYNNEI. Written as DNA, the CDR3 is TGTGCCAGCAGTCTAGATAATACGCAGTATTTT. Translation gives CASSLDNTQYF. Filled out from reference TRBV2 and TRBJ2-3, the complete variable domain reads EPEVTQTPSHQVTQMGQEVILRCVPISNHLYFYWYRQILGQKVEFLVSFYNNEISEKSEIFDDQFSVERPDGSNFTLKIRSTKLEDSAMYFCASSLDNTQYFGPGTRLTVL.

This clone was recorded only once. The V gene is TRBV5-6, the J gene TRBJ2-7; perhaps TRBD1 as D (6 bases). CDR1 is SGHDT and CDR2 is YYEEEE in the germline V gene. The CDR3 length is 14 residues. The V end lost 4 bases, the J end lost 3 bases, and 14 bases lay between the germline ends. The CDR3 coding sequence is TGTGCCAGCAGCCCTGGACAGCCTCTCTACGAGCAGTACTTC. The encoded protein is CASSPGQPLYEQYF.

This chain uses TRBV20-1 with TRBJ2-3; unclear D gene. The V gene's germline CDR1 is DFQATT and CDR2 SNEGSKA (reference sequence). The CDR3 extends over 11 amino acids. Trimming removed 4 bases from V and 6 bases from J, with 8 bases in between. CDR3 DNA sequence: TGCAGTGCTACGAGGTCGGATACGCAGTATTTT. This encodes CSATRSDTQYF.

The chain joins TRBV10-3 to TRBJ2-3; maybe TRBD2 (5 bases). This CDR3 contains 14 residues. In germline, CDR1 is ENHRY, CDR2 SYGVKD. V gave up 0 bases and J gave up 3 bases, with 7 bases separating them. The CDR3 reads CAISESEGTDTQYF. The CDR3 DNA sequence: TGTGCCATCAGTGAGTCTGAGGGTACAGATACGCAGTATTTT.

This chain joins TRBV5-4 and TRBJ2-1, with a tentative D call TRBD1 (6 bases). This CDR3 comprises 15 residues. Trimming pared 4 bases from V and 8 bases from J, leaving 19 bases between. The germline V gene encodes CDR1 SGHNT and CDR2 YYREEE (reference sequence). CDR3 in amino acids: CASSPTGPKGDEQFF. The CDR3 region has the DNA TGTGCCAGCAGCCCCACGGGGCCCAAGGGGGATGAGCAGTTCTTC.